Reported below is one T cell receptor beta chain. Its specificity is unknown. Produced via immunoSEQ multiplex PCR; TCRdb's table is partial and in-frame only. The sample carries about 66,000 clones, 91% recorded once. The data originate from a study of OX40 agonist ivuxolimab in advanced cancers. At the level of the study: Dosing consisted of intravenous ivuxolimab at 0.01 to 10 mg/kg every 2 weeks.

Overall study findings and caveats: CD4+ and CD8+ T cells in blood underwent clonal expansion by week 6 at 0.1 to 3.0 mg/kg.

Germline values: CDR1 KGHSH, CDR2 LQKENI. V was pared by 7 bases and J by 6 bases, with 19 bases between. The CDR3 has 16 residues. Here the sequenced sample was CD4+ or CD8+ T cells sorted from blood, taken in a trial of the OX40 agonist ivuxolimab. V usage is TRBV18 and J usage is TRBJ2-6; D may be TRBD1 (6 bases). This TCR derives from an adult with an advanced solid tumor such as melanoma, head and neck, liver or kidney cancer. The CDR3 sequence: CASLDSALRAANVLTF. CDR3 nucleotide sequence: TGTGCCAGCTTGGACAGTGCGCTTCGCGCGGCCAACGTCCTGACTTTC.